Listed below are T cell receptor beta chains from one sample, sequenced in a study of technical replicates of blood from several donors. The method was immunoSEQ multiplex PCR; TCRdb's version includes in-frame clones alone and lacks a portion of them. The sample yields tens of thousands of clones, 98% seen once. Sequencing was done on a sample of T cells isolated from PBMCs. Every receptor here comes from a human donor in good health. CDR3s include the opening cysteine and the closing phenylalanine or tryptophan. Each record gives: J gene, clone size, D gene, V gene, CDR3 DNA, CDR3 protein. A D gene is named only where the DNA matches it firmly. Where a row states a size, it is once, few, many or the class of an expanded clone; other rows omit it.

j_gene: TRBJ1-1
abundance: NA
d_gene: NA
v_gene: TRBV19
CDR3nt: TGTGCCAGTAGCCCGTCAGGGAACACTGAAGCTTTCTTT
CDR3aa: CASSPSGNTEAFF

j_gene: TRBJ2-2
abundance: NA
d_gene: TRBD1
v_gene: TRBV29-1
CDR3nt: TGCAGCGTTGTAGGGGGCATAAGGGACACCGGGGAGCTGTTTTTT
CDR3aa: CSVVGGIRDTGELFF

j_gene: TRBJ2-7
abundance: NA
d_gene: TRBD1
v_gene: TRBV7-3
CDR3nt: TGTGCCAGCAGAACAGGGGGGTCCTACGAGCAGTACTTC
CDR3aa: CASRTGGSYEQYF

j_gene: TRBJ2-3
abundance: NA
d_gene: TRBD2
v_gene: TRBV29-1
CDR3nt: TGCAGCGAGGGCCCGGGAGGTGGAGATACGCAGTATTTT
CDR3aa: CSEGPGGGDTQYF

j_gene: TRBJ1-3
abundance: NA
d_gene: NA
v_gene: TRBV9
CDR3nt: TGTGCCAGCAGCGTACGGGGGGGGCAGGCTGGAAACACCATATATTTT
CDR3aa: CASSVRGGQAGNTIYF

j_gene: TRBJ1-3
abundance: NA
d_gene: NA
v_gene: TRBV30
CDR3nt: TGTGCCTGGACTCCCACCAAACTGGGAAACACCATATATTTT
CDR3aa: CAWTPTKLGNTIYF

j_gene: TRBJ2-7
abundance: once
d_gene: TRBD1
v_gene: TRBV19
CDR3nt: TGTGCCAGTAGTATAGGCACAGGGGGTTTCTACGAGCAGTACTTC
CDR3aa: CASSIGTGGFYEQYF

j_gene: TRBJ2-1
abundance: NA
d_gene: TRBD2
v_gene: TRBV4-3
CDR3nt: TGCGCCAGCAGCCAACTGAGACTAGCGGGAGGGCCCTATGAGCAGTTCTTC
CDR3aa: CASSQLRLAGGPYEQFF

j_gene: TRBJ2-2
abundance: once
d_gene: NA
v_gene: TRBV30
CDR3nt: TGTGCCTGGAGAACAGGGAACACCGGGGAGCTGTTTTTT
CDR3aa: CAWRTGNTGELFF

j_gene: TRBJ1-1
abundance: NA
d_gene: TRBD1
v_gene: TRBV30
CDR3nt: TGTGCCTGGGACCCCGACAGGGGCCACACTGAAGCTTTCTTT
CDR3aa: CAWDPDRGHTEAFF

j_gene: TRBJ2-7
abundance: once
d_gene: NA
v_gene: TRBV7-3
CDR3nt: TGTGCCAGCAGCTACCGCGACGGGGCCTACGAGCAGTACTTC
CDR3aa: CASSYRDGAYEQYF

j_gene: TRBJ2-1
abundance: NA
d_gene: TRBD2
v_gene: TRBV29-1
CDR3nt: TGCAGCGTTGCCGCTGCTAGCGGGGCAGGATCCTACAATGAGCAGTTCTTC
CDR3aa: CSVAAASGAGSYNEQFF

j_gene: TRBJ2-5
abundance: once
d_gene: TRBD2
v_gene: TRBV27
CDR3nt: TGTGCCAGCAGTTTCGTCCCCCGACTAGCGGGAACAGAGACCCAGTACTTC
CDR3aa: CASSFVPRLAGTETQYF